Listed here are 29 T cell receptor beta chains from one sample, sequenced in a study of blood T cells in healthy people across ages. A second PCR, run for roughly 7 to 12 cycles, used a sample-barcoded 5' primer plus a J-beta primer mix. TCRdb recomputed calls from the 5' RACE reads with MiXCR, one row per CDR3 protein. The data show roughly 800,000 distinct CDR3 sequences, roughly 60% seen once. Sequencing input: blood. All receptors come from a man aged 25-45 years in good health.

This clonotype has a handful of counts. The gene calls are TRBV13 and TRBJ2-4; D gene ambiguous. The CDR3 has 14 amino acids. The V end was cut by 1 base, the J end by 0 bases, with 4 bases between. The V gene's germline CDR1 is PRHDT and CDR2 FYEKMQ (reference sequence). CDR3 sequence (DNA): TGTGCCAGCAGCTTAGCCACAGCCAAAAACATTCAGTACTTC. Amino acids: CASSLATAKNIQYF. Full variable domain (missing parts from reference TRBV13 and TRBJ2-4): AAGVIQSPRHLIKEKRETATLKCYPIPRHDTVYWYQQGPGQDPQFLISFYEKMQSDKGSIPDRFSAQQFSDYHSELNMSSLELGDSALYFCASSLATAKNIQYFGAGTRLSVL.

CDR3: CASSVAGGSGAQNIQYF. CDR3 DNA sequence: TGTGCCAGCAGCGTAGCAGGGGGGTCGGGGGCGCAGAACATTCAGTACTTC. The chain combines TRBV9 with TRBJ2-4, with TRBD1 as a possible D gene (7 bases). V lost 0 bases and J lost 7, with 20 bases in between. Germline V gene data show CDR1 as SGDLS and CDR2 as YYNGEE. The CDR3 consists of 17 residues.

The CDR3 DNA reads as TGTGCCAGCAGCCGCGGGACAGCTTTCTATGGCTACACCTTC. It translates to CASSRGTAFYGYTF. The chain carries TRBV5-6 and TRBJ1-2, with 7 bases fitting TRBD1. CDR1 and CDR2 (germline): SGHDT, YYEEEE. The length of the CDR3 is 14 residues. V gave up 4 bases and J gave up 4 bases; unmatched junction bases: 7.

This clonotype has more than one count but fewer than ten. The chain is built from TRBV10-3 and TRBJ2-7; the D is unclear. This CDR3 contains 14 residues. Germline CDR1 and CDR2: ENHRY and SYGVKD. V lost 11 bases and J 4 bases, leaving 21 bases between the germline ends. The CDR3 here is CAAQESSRAYEQYF. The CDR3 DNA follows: TGTGCCGCGCAGGAGAGTTCTAGGGCGTACGAGCAGTACTTC.

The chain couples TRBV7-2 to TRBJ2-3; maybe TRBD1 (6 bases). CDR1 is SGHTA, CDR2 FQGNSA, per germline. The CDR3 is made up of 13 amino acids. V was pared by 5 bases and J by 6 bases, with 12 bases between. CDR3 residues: CASSPQRGDTQYF. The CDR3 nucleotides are TGTGCCAGCAGCCCTCAGAGGGGGGATACGCAGTATTTT.

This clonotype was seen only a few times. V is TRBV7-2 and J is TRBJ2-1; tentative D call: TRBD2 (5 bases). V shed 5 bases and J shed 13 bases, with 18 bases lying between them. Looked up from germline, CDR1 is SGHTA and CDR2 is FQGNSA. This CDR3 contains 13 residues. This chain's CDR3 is CASSQSAGSSQFF. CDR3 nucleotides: TGTGCCAGCAGCCAGTCGGCGGGTTCATCCCAGTTCTTC.

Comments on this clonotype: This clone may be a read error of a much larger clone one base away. The CDR3 here is CAGSQLAGDTDTQYF. As DNA, the CDR3 is TGTGCCGGCAGCCAACTAGCGGGAGACACAGATACGCAGTATTTT. The chain uses TRBV6-4 and TRBJ2-3; 11 bases line up with TRBD2. In germline, CDR1 is MRHNA, CDR2 SNTAGT. The CDR3 extends over 15 amino acids.

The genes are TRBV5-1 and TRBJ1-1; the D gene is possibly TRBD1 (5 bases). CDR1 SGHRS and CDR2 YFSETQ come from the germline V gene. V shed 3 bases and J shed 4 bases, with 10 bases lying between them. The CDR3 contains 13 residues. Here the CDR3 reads CASSSGGTTEAFF. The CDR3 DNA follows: TGCGCCAGCAGCTCGGGGGGTACCACTGAAGCTTTCTTT.

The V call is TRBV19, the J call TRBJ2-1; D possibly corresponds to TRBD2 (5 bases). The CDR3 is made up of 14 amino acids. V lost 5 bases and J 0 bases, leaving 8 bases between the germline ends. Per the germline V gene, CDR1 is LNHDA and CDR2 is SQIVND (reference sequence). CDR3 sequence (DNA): TGTGCCAGTAGTCGGAGGAACTCCTACAATGAGCAGTTCTTC. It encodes CASSRRNSYNEQFF.

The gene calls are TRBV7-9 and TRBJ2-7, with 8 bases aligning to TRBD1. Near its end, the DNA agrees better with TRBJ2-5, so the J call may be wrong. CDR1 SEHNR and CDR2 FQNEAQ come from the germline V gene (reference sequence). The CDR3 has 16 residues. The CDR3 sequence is CASRTRPGGADETQYF. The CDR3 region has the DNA TGTGCCAGCAGGACTAGACCAGGGGGCGCCGATGAGACCCAGTACTTC.

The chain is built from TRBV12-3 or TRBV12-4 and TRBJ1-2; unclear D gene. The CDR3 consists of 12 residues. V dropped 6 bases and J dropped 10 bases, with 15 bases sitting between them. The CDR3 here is CASRSTRFAYTF. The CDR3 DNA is TGTGCCAGCAGGTCCACCCGGTTCGCCTACACCTTC.

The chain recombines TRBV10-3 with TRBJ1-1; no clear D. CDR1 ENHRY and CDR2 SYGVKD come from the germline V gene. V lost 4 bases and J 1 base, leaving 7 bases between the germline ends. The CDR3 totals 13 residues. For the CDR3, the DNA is TGTGCCATCAGTGTCCCAGGGAACACTGAAGCTTTCTTT. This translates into CAISVPGNTEAFF.

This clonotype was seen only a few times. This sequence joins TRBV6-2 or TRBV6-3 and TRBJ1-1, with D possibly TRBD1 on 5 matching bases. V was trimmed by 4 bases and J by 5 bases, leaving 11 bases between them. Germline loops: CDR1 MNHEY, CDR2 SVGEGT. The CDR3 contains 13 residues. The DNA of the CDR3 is TGTGCCAGCAGTTGGGACGGGCGGACTGAAGCTTTCTTT. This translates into CASSWDGRTEAFF.

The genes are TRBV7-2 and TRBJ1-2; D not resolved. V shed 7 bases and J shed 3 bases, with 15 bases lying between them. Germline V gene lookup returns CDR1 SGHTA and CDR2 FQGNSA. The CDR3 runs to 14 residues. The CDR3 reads CASTRPGDYYGYTF. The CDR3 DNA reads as TGTGCCAGCACCCGCCCCGGTGACTACTATGGCTACACCTTC.

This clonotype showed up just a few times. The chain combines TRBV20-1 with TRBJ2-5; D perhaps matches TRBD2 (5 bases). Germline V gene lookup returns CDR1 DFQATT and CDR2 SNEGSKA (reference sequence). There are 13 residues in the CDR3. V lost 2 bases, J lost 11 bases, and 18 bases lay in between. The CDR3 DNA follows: TGCAGTGCTAGATCCTTGCCGGGGAATGAGCAGTACTTC. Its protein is CSARSLPGNEQYF.

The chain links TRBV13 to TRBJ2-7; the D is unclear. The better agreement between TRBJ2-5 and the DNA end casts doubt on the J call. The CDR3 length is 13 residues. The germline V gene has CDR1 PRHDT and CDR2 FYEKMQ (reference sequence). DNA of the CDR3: TGTGCCAGCAGCTTATACTTTTCGGAGACCCAGTACTTC. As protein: CASSLYFSETQYF.

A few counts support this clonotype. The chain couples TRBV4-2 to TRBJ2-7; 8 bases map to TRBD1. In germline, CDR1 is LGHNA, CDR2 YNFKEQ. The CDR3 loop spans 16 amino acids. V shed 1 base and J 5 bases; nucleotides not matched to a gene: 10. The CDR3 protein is CASSQAGRQGADEQYF. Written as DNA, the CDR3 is TGTGCCAGCAGCCAAGCAGGACGCCAGGGGGCCGACGAGCAGTACTTC.

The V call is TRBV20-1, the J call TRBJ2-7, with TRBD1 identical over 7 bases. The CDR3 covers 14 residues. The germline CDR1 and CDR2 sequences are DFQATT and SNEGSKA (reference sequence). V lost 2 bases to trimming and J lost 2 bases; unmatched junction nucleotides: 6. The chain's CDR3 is CSARPGGVPYEQYF. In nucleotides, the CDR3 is TGCAGTGCTAGACCAGGGGGTGTACCCTACGAGCAGTACTTC.

The CDR3 reads CASSYRTGPYEQYF. CDR3 nucleotide sequence: TGTGCCAGCAGTTACAGGACAGGGCCCTACGAGCAGTACTTC. This chain joins TRBV6-2 or TRBV6-3 and TRBJ2-7, with TRBD1 identical over 8 bases. This CDR3 region has 14 residues. The V segment lost 2 bases and the J segment 2 bases; nucleotides outside the gene matches: 2. The germline V gene encodes CDR1 MNHEY and CDR2 SVGEGT.

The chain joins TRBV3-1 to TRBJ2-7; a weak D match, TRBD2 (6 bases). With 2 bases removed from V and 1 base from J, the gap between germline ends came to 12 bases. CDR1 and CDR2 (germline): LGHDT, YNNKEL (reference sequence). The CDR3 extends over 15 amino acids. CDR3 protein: CASSQKEGGSYEQYF. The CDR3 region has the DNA TGTGCCAGCAGCCAAAAAGAGGGAGGATCCTACGAGCAGTACTTC.

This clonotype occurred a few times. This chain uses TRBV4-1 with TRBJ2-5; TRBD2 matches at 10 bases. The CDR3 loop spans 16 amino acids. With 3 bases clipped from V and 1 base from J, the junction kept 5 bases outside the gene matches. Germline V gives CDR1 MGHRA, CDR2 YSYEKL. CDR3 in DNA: TGCGCCAGCAGCCAGCGGACTAGCGGCGCCCAAGAGACCCAGTACTTC. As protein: CASSQRTSGAQETQYF.

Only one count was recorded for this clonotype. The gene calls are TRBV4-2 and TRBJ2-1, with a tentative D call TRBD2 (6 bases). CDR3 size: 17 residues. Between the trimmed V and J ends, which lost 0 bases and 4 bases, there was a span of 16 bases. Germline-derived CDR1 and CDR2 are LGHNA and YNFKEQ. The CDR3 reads CASSQDPIRGSYNEQFF. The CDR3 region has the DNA TGTGCCAGCAGCCAAGATCCGATTCGGGGGTCGTACAATGAGCAGTTCTTC.

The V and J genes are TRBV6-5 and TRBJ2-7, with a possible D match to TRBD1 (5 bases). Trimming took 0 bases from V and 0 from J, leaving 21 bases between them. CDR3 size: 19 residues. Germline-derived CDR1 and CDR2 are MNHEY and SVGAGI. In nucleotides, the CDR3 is TGTGCCAGCAGTTACTCGTCGAATCACAGGTTCTTTAGCTCCTACGAGCAGTACTTC. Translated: CASSYSSNHRFFSSYEQYF.

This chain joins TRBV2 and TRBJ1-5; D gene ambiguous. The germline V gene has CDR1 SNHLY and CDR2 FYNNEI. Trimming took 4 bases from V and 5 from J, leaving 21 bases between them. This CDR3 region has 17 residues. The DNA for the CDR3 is TGTGCCAGCAGTGTCTCTAGGGTTTTGGGCGAGGATCAGCCCCAGCATTTT. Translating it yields CASSVSRVLGEDQPQHF. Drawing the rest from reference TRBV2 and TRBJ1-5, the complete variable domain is EPEVTQTPSHQVTQMGQEVILRCVPISNHLYFYWYRQILGQKVEFLVSFYNNEISEKSEIFDDQFSVERPDGSNFTLKIRSTKLEDSAMYFCASSVSRVLGEDQPQHFGDGTRLSIL.

CDR3 residues: CASSSGSEQYF. In nucleotides, the CDR3 is TGTGCCAGCAGTTCCGGGAGCGAGCAGTACTTC. The chain couples TRBV6-5 to TRBJ2-4, with a possible D match to TRBD2 (6 bases). With the DNA end fitting TRBJ2-7 better, the J assignment may be wrong. The germline gives CDR1 MNHEY, CDR2 SVGAGI. The CDR3 totals 11 residues.

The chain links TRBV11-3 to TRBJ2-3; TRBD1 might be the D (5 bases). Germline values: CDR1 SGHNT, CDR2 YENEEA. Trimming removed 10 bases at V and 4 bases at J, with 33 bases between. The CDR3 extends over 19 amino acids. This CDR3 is CAIPLGNSGWSRGADTQYF. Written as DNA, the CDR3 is TGTGCCATCCCGCTGGGGAACTCAGGGTGGAGCCGTGGGGCAGATACGCAGTATTTT. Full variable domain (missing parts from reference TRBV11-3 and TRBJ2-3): EAGVVQSPRYKIIEKKQPVAFWCNPISGHNTLYWYLQNLGQGPELLIRYENEEAVDDSQLPKDRFSAERLKGVDSTLKIQPAELGDSAVYLCAIPLGNSGWSRGADTQYFGPGTRLTVL.

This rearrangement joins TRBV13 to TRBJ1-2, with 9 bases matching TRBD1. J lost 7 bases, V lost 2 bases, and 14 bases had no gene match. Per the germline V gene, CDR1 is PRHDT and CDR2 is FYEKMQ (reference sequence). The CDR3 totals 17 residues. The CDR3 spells CASSLFGPGQGSRGYTF. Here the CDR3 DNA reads TGTGCCAGCAGCTTATTTGGTCCGGGACAGGGATCTCGTGGCTACACCTTC.

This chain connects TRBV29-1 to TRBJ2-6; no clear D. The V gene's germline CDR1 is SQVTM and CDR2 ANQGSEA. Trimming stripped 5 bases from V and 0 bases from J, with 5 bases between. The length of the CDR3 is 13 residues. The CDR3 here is CSVISSGANVLTF. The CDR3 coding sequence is TGCAGCGTTATAAGCTCTGGGGCCAACGTCCTGACTTTC.

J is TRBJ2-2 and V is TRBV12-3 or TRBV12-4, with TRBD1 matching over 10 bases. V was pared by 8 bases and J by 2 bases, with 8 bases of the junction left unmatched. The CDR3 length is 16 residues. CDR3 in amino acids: CASLTWTGGNTGELFF. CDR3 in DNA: TGTGCCAGCCTAACCTGGACAGGGGGTAACACCGGGGAGCTGTTTTTT.